This TCR beta chain was recorded in a study of human T cells and chemical hapten exposure. TCRdb recomputed calls from the RACE reads with MiXCR, one row per CDR3 protein. The data contain tens of thousands of distinct CDR3 sequences, approximately 7% of them singletons. The sample's time point: patch test 2, 6 weeks after DPC sensitization. Noted treatment: therapeutic diphenylcyclopropenone sensitization with weekly scalp DPC. With V trimmed by 8 bases and J by 1 base, 7 bases remained unmatched. CDR3 length: 14 residues. The germline V gene has CDR1 SGDLS and CDR2 YYNGEE. This TCR derives from a woman in her 30s with alopecia areata. Some clones in this sample may be carry-over from other donors' samples. The chain is built from TRBV9 and TRBJ2-3; TRBD2 agrees at 7 bases. Specimen: whole blood, collected in connection with sensitization to the hapten diphenylcyclopropenone (DPC). The CDR3 sequence: CASTPAGGTDTQYF. The CDR3 bases are TGTGCCAGTACTCCTGCGGGGGGCACAGATACGCAGTATTTT.